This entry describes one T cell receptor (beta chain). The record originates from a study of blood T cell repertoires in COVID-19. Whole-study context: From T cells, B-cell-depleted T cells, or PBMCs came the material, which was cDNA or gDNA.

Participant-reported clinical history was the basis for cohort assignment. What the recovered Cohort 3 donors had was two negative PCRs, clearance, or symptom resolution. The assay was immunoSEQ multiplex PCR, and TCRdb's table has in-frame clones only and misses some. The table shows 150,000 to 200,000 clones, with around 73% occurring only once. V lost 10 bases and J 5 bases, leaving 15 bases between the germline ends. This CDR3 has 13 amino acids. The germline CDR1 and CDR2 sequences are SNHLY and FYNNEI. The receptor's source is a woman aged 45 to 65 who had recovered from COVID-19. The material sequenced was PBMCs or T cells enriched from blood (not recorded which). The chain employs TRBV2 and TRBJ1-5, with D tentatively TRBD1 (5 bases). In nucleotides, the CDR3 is TGTGCCACTACCGGCACAGGCTATCAGCCCCAGCATTTT. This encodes CATTGTGYQPQHF.